The 25 T cell receptor beta chains listed next were all sequenced from one sample in a study of human T cells and chemical hapten exposure. TCRdb used MiXCR to reprocess the RACE reads, holding one entry per CDR3 protein. The sample has 75,000 to 100,000 distinct CDR3 sequences, around 11% seen once; the top ten hold less than 2.5%. Time point described: patch test 1, 2 weeks after DPC sensitization. Treatment specified: therapeutic diphenylcyclopropenone sensitization with weekly scalp DPC. This specimen consisted of whole blood, obtained in connection with sensitization to the hapten diphenylcyclopropenone (DPC). The source is a woman in her thirties or forties with alopecia areata. Some clones in this sample may be carry-over from other donors' samples.

This sequence joins TRBV19 and TRBJ2-2; 7 nucleotides agree with TRBD1. The CDR3 spans 16 residues. Germline V gives CDR1 LNHDA, CDR2 SQIVND (reference sequence). V was pared by 3 bases and J by 1 base, with 5 bases of the junction left unmatched. CDR3 DNA: TGTGCCAGTAGTATTCCCAGGACAGGGAACACCGGGGAGCTGTTTTTT. As protein: CASSIPRTGNTGELFF.

This clonotype was detected a few times. The chain is built from TRBV28 and TRBJ1-5, with 8 positions matching TRBD1. CDR1 MDHEN and CDR2 SYDVKM come from the germline V gene. V lost 6 bases and J lost 0; bases outside the gene matches: 4. The CDR3 is 15 residues long. The CDR3 DNA follows: TGTGCCAGCAGCACCGGACAGGGTAGCAATCAGCCCCAGCATTTT. Its protein is CASSTGQGSNQPQHF.

The CDR3 reads CSARGSGSGFTYEQFF. The CDR3 bases are TGCAGTGCTAGGGGATCGGGTAGCGGGTTCACATACGAGCAGTTCTTC. The chain recombines TRBV20-1 with TRBJ2-1, with 7 nucleotides matching TRBD2. Per germline, CDR1 DFQATT and CDR2 SNEGSKA (reference sequence). V shed 3 bases, J shed 10 bases, and the junction held 18 bases outside the gene matches. This CDR3 comprises 16 residues.

This clonotype was recorded a few times. This chain joins TRBV2 and TRBJ1-2; 7 bases match TRBD1. V shed 6 bases and J 4 bases; nucleotides not matched to a gene: 8. The V gene's germline CDR1 is SNHLY and CDR2 FYNNEI. The CDR3 has 14 amino acids. The CDR3 loop reads CASSRDRPFYGYTF. The CDR3 region has the DNA TGTGCCAGCAGCCGGGACAGACCCTTCTATGGCTACACCTTC.

The rearrangement joins TRBV5-1 to TRBJ1-1; D perhaps matches TRBD1 (5 bases). The CDR3 is 15 amino acids. The V end lost 4 bases, the J end lost 1 base, and 14 bases lay between the germline ends. Germline V gene lookup returns CDR1 SGHRS and CDR2 YFSETQ. The CDR3 spells CASSQGPPTNTEAFF. The CDR3 DNA reads as TGCGCCAGCAGCCAGGGACCGCCGACGAACACTGAAGCTTTCTTT.

V usage is TRBV6-2 or TRBV6-3 and J usage is TRBJ2-2, with no clear D. V shed 4 bases and J shed 2 bases, with 11 bases lying between them. This CDR3 is built from 15 residues. The germline V gene has CDR1 MNHEY and CDR2 SVGEGT. The CDR3 loop reads CASSSSGPNTGELFF. As DNA, the CDR3 is TGTGCCAGCAGTTCGTCGGGCCCTAACACCGGGGAGCTGTTTTTT.

This rearrangement joins TRBV6-6 to TRBJ2-7, with D hard to call. The V gene's germline CDR1 is MNHNY and CDR2 SVGAGI (reference sequence). The ends were cut back, 5 bases at V and 2 bases at J, with 10 bases in the middle. The CDR3 is 13 amino acids. CDR3 residues: CASSDGGPYEQYF. The CDR3 DNA is TGTGCCAGCAGTGACGGCGGCCCCTACGAGCAGTACTTC.

This sequence joins TRBV6-2 or TRBV6-3 and TRBJ2-3; perhaps D is TRBD1 or TRBD2 (5 bases each). Germline-derived CDR1 and CDR2 are MNHEY and SVGEGT. The CDR3 spans 15 residues. The V gene lost 5 bases and the J gene lost 4 bases, with 16 bases spanning the gap. CDR3 coding DNA: TGTGCCAGCAGTGTACCGGGACCACTCGCAGATACGCAGTATTTT. This encodes CASSVPGPLADTQYF.

In DNA form, the CDR3 reads TGTGCCAGCAGCTTGACGGGACTAGCGGGAGTTGAGACCCAGTACTTC. Residues: CASSLTGLAGVETQYF. This sequence joins TRBV7-2 and TRBJ2-5; TRBD2 matches 14 bases. CDR1 and CDR2 from the germline V gene are SGHTA and FQGNSA. CDR3 length: 16 residues. V dropped 3 bases and J dropped 5; count of bases not matched to a gene: 5.

V usage is TRBV20-1 and J usage is TRBJ2-1, with D perhaps matching TRBD1 or TRBD2 (5 bases each). CDR1 DFQATT and CDR2 SNEGSKA come from the germline V gene (reference sequence). This CDR3 region has 13 residues. The ends were cut back, 3 bases at V and 7 bases at J, with 13 bases in the middle. CDR3 nucleotide sequence: TGCAGTGCTAGCCCGGGACCCTCAAATGAGCAGTTCTTC. It yields the protein CSASPGPSNEQFF.

Turning to this clonotype: This may stem from a read error, because a much larger clone lies one nucleotide away. The chain couples TRBV6-2 or TRBV6-3 to TRBJ2-3; perhaps TRBD2 as D (6 bases). Germline V gene sequence: CDR1 MNHEY, CDR2 SVGEGT. CDR3 length: 14 amino acids. V lost 5 bases, J lost 2 bases, and 11 bases lay in between. In DNA form, the CDR3 reads TGTGCCAGCAGTCTAGCGAGAGTCACAGATACGCAGTATTTT. Translating it yields CASSLARVTDTQYF.

This clonotype was seen a handful of times. The chain combines TRBV7-6 with TRBJ2-1; D not resolved. V was trimmed by 3 bases and J by 6 bases, leaving 15 bases between them. CDR1 SGHVS and CDR2 FNYEAQ come from the germline V gene. The CDR3 is 15 amino acids. CDR3 amino acids: CASSFLPFSINEQFF. CDR3 sequence (DNA): TGTGCCAGCAGCTTCCTCCCCTTCTCGATCAATGAGCAGTTCTTC.

The sample holds many counts of this clonotype. The chain employs TRBV5-1 and TRBJ2-5; D is uncertain. The CDR3 has 12 amino acids. Per germline, CDR1 SGHRS and CDR2 YFSETQ. Between the trimmed V and J ends, which lost 0 bases and 5 bases, there was a span of 5 bases. The CDR3 here is CASSLDSETQYF. DNA for the CDR3: TGCGCCAGCAGCTTGGATTCGGAGACCCAGTACTTC.

About this clonotype: Because the CDR3 is missing its conserved closing phenylalanine or tryptophan, this is likely a read error. The chain employs TRBV28 and TRBJ2-1, with D uncertain. V lost 3 bases to trimming and J lost 0 bases, with 6 bases between them. Germline CDR1 is MDHEN and CDR2 is SYDVKM. The CDR3 has 14 amino acids. The CDR3 DNA reads TGTGCCAGCAGTTTTCCGGCCTCCTACAATGAGCAGTTCTCC. It specifies CASSFPASYNEQFS.

The chain recombines TRBV5-1 with TRBJ2-5; TRBD1 or TRBD2 may be the D gene (6 bases each). Germline V gene lookup returns CDR1 SGHRS and CDR2 YFSETQ. V was pared by 4 bases and J by 4 bases, with 14 bases between. The CDR3 sequence is 14 residues long. The CDR3 nucleotides are TGCGCCAGCAGCCACGGGAGAGGGGGAGAGACCCAGTACTTC. Its translation: CASSHGRGGETQYF.

V gene TRBV10-3 combines with J gene TRBJ2-3; possible D gene TRBD1, 6 bases. The germline gives CDR1 ENHRY, CDR2 SYGVKD. The germline V and J ends were trimmed by 2 bases and 6 bases, with 18 bases remaining between them. The CDR3 is 16 residues long. The CDR3 here is CAISETGTGLWDTQYF. Here the CDR3 DNA reads TGTGCCATCAGTGAGACAGGGACGGGTTTATGGGATACGCAGTATTTT.

This clonotype was counted only a few times. V is TRBV5-1 and J is TRBJ2-1; 7 nucleotides line up with TRBD1. CDR1 and CDR2 from the germline V gene are SGHRS and YFSETQ. With V trimmed by 6 bases and J by 5 bases, 11 bases remained unmatched. The CDR3 is 15 amino acids. CDR3 residues: CASTRTGRGHNEQFF. In nucleotides, the CDR3 is TGCGCCAGCACCCGGACAGGACGGGGACACAATGAGCAGTTCTTC.

In its sample, this clonotype was seen many times. The chain links TRBV7-6 to TRBJ1-1; the D gene is possibly TRBD1 (5 bases). This CDR3 is built from 15 residues. Germline CDR1 and CDR2: SGHVS and FNYEAQ. The V end was cut by 4 bases, the J end by 0 bases, with 12 bases between. The CDR3 bases are TGTGCCAGCAGCTCCCTAGGGGTTTTGAACACTGAAGCTTTCTTT. Its translation: CASSSLGVLNTEAFF. The full variable domain, completed using reference TRBV7-6 and TRBJ1-1, is GAGVSQSPRYKVTKRGQDVALRCDPISGHVSLYWYRQALGQGPEFLTYFNYEAQQDKSGLPNDRFSAERPEGSISTLTIQRTEQRDSAMYRCASSSLGVLNTEAFFGQGTRLTVV.

This clonotype has more than one count but fewer than ten. The V gene is TRBV13, the J gene TRBJ2-7; D unclear. CDR1 is PRHDT, CDR2 FYEKMQ, per germline (reference sequence). The ends were cut back, 0 bases at V and 5 bases at J, with 11 bases in the middle. CDR3 length equals 14 residues. The CDR3 region has the DNA TGTGCCAGCAGCTTAGGTCTGGGCGAGGACGAGCAGTACTTC. Its protein product is CASSLGLGEDEQYF. The complete variable domain, with remaining parts taken from reference TRBV13 and TRBJ2-7, reads AAGVIQSPRHLIKEKRETATLKCYPIPRHDTVYWYQQGPGQDPQFLISFYEKMQSDKGSIPDRFSAQQFSDYHSELNMSSLELGDSALYFCASSLGLGEDEQYFGPGTRLTVT.

This clonotype was counted only a few times. The rearrangement links TRBV5-1 to TRBJ2-7; a weak D match, TRBD1 (7 bases). Germline V gene sequence: CDR1 SGHRS, CDR2 YFSETQ. CDR3 length: 15 residues. V was shortened by 0 bases and J by 7 bases, with 17 bases between the two germline ends. CDR3 sequence reads: CASSLDTGEVGEQYF. CDR3 sequence (DNA): TGCGCCAGCAGCTTGGATACAGGGGAGGTTGGAGAGCAGTACTTC.

This clonotype showed up just a few times. The V gene is TRBV6-5, the J gene TRBJ2-5; 8 nucleotides line up with TRBD2. The ends lost 0 bases at V and 4 bases at J; junction bases unmatched: 4. The CDR3 loop spans 15 amino acids. CDR1 and CDR2 from the germline V gene are MNHEY and SVGAGI. The CDR3 bases are TGTGCCAGCAGTTACTCGAGCGGGAGTGGAGAGACCCAGTACTTC. Translating gives CASSYSSGSGETQYF.

This clonotype showed up just a few times. This chain links TRBV7-9 with TRBJ2-5, with D perhaps TRBD2 (5 bases). V was cut by 1 base and J by 7 bases, with 22 bases left in between. Germline loops: CDR1 SEHNR, CDR2 FQNEAQ (reference sequence). CDR3 length: 17 amino acids. The CDR3 spells CASSLDGSLRTRTTQYF. The CDR3 bases are TGTGCCAGCAGCTTAGATGGGTCCCTACGGACTCGGACGACCCAGTACTTC.

This sequence joins TRBV28 and TRBJ2-1; D unresolved. CDR3 length equals 15 residues. Trimming removed 8 bases from V and 0 bases from J, with 14 bases in between. Germline assignment: CDR1 MDHEN and CDR2 SYDVKM. CDR3 sequence reads: CASLKPASSYNEQFF. CDR3 nucleotides: TGTGCCAGCTTGAAGCCGGCGAGCTCCTACAATGAGCAGTTCTTC.

This clonotype was seen many times. The V call is TRBV27, the J call TRBJ2-7; 8 bases line up with TRBD1. V gave up 6 bases and J gave up 3 bases; unmatched junction bases: 13. Germline V lookup: CDR1 MNHEY, CDR2 SMNVEV (reference sequence). This CDR3 region has 16 residues. The CDR3 DNA reads as TGTGCCAGCAGACGAATGGGACAGGCCCAACACTACGAGCAGTACTTC. This sequence encodes CASRRMGQAQHYEQYF.

The sample holds a few counts of this clonotype. The V call is TRBV18, the J call TRBJ1-1, with TRBD1 matching over 7 bases. Trimming removed 3 bases from V and 0 bases from J; junction bases left unmatched: 7. Germline assignment: CDR1 KGHSH and CDR2 LQKENI. There are 16 residues in the CDR3. CDR3 nucleotides: TGTGCCAGCTCACCGACAGGGTCCCTAATGAACACTGAAGCTTTCTTT. It is translated as CASSPTGSLMNTEAFF.